This T cell receptor beta chain was documented in a study of T cells in Graves' hyperthyroidism and ophthalmopathy. Comment on this clonotype: Its specificity is not known.

Amplified regions were TCR beta CDR3 sequences from RNA transcripts. First-round RT-PCR with HTBI primers amplified the TCR CDR3 region. Each CDR3 protein gets one entry after TCRdb re-called the multiplex PCR reads with MiXCR. The sample lists approximately 360,000 distinct CDR3 sequences; about 15% were seen once. General study results and limits: Blood also contained most expanded thyroid clonotypes above 0.001.

J lost 9 bases, V lost 4 bases, and 7 bases had no gene match. The germline V gene encodes CDR1 MNHEY and CDR2 SMNVEV (reference sequence). The CDR3 is 14 residues long. This TCR was recovered from a woman younger than 30 with Graves' hyperthyroidism that later progressed to Graves' ophthalmopathy. This chain joins TRBV27 and TRBJ2-1; 9 nucleotides align to TRBD1. The sample was blood. CDR3 loop: CASSSGTGFSEQFF. CDR3 in DNA: TGTGCCAGCAGTTCCGGGACAGGGTTTAGTGAGCAGTTCTTC.